The entry below gives a single T cell receptor (beta chain) sequence along with its context. Germline V gives CDR1 SNHLY, CDR2 FYNNEI. This CDR3 has 14 residues. V lost 5 bases, J lost 0 bases, and 8 bases lay in between. These data come from a study of CD8 T cells in Susac syndrome. It was with random hexamers that roughly 0.45 to 1 ug RNA was reverse transcribed. MiXCR, applied by TCRdb to the immunoSEQ multiplex PCR reads, yields one record per CDR3 protein. The table includes about 430,000 distinct CDR3 sequences, approximately 85% detected once. Sequences were obtained from CD8+ T cells from PBMCs. The TCR originated in a human donor with multiple sclerosis. The chain is built from TRBV2 and TRBJ1-5, with D hard to call. In DNA, the CDR3 is TGTGCCAGCAGTATTTATCCTAGCAATCAGCCCCAGCATTTT. Translated, it gives CASSIYPSNQPQHF.